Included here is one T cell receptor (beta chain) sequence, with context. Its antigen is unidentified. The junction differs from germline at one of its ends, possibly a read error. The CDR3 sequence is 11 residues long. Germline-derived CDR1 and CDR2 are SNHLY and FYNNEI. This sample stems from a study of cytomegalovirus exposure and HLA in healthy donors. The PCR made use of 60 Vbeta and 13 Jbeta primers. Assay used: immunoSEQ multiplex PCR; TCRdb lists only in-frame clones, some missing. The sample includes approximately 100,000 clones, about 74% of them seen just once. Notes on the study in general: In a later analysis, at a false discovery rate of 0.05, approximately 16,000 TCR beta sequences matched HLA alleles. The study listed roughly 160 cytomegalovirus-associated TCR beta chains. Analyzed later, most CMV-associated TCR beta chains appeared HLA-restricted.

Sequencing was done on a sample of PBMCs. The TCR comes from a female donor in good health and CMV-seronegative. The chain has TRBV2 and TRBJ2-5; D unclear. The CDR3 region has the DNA TGTGCCAGCAGTGAAGGCCCTCTACTGCACTTC. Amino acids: CASSEGPLLHF. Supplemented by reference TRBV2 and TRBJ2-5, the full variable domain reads EPEVTQTPSHQVTQMGQEVILRCVPISNHLYFYWYRQILGQKVEFLVSFYNNEISEKSEIFDDQFSVERPDGSNFTLKIRSTKLEDSAMYFCASSEGPLLHFGPGTRLLVL.